These 31 T cell receptor beta chains were sequenced from one sample in a study of technical replicates of blood from a few donors. The data were produced by immunoSEQ multiplex PCR, yet TCRdb's version contains in-frame clones alone and is incomplete. The sample has about 70,000 clones, 90% to 95% seen once. The sample consisted of T cells isolated from PBMCs. These receptors were obtained from a human donor in good health.

V gene TRBV10-2 combines with J gene TRBJ1-1, with D unresolved. The CDR3 has 12 residues. Germline-derived CDR1 and CDR2 are WSHSY and SAAADI. Trimming removed 5 bases at V and 0 bases at J, with 4 bases between. The DNA for the CDR3 is TGCGCCAGCAGTCAGATGAACACTGAAGCTTTCTTT. Encoded protein: CASSQMNTEAFF.

The V gene is TRBV27, the J gene TRBJ2-5, with D unresolved. The CDR3 is made up of 11 amino acids. From germline, CDR1 is MNHEY and CDR2 SMNVEV (reference sequence). Trimming shortened V by 4 bases and J by 5 bases, and 5 bases separated the two germline ends. CDR3 region: CASSYSETQYF. The CDR3 region has the DNA TGTGCCAGCAGTTATAGTGAGACCCAGTACTTC.

The genes are TRBV6-5 and TRBJ1-5, with 8 nucleotides matching TRBD1. V was clipped by 7 bases and J by 2 bases; unmatched bases: 4. The CDR3 totals 14 residues. The germline CDR1 and CDR2 sequences are MNHEY and SVGAGI. CDR3 nucleotides: TGTGCCAGCAACCCGGACAGGGGCAATCAGCCCCAGCATTTT. This encodes CASNPDRGNQPQHF.

The gene calls are TRBV4-3 and TRBJ1-2, with a tentative D call TRBD1 (6 bases). The V gene lost 0 bases and the J gene lost 8 bases, with 10 bases spanning the gap. Germline assignment: CDR1 LGHNA and CDR2 YSLEER. The CDR3 covers 13 residues. The CDR3 region has the DNA TGCGCCAGCAGCCAAGAGACAGGCGGCGGCTACACCTTC. Translating it yields CASSQETGGGYTF.

The rearrangement uses TRBV6-1 and TRBJ1-5; TRBD1 might be the D (5 bases). Between the trimmed V and J ends, which lost 9 bases and 5 bases, there was a span of 14 bases. This CDR3 spans 13 amino acids. Germline CDR1 MNHNS, CDR2 SASEGT. The CDR3 region is CASRGTRDQPQHF. The CDR3 region has the DNA TGTGCCAGTAGGGGCACAAGGGATCAGCCCCAGCATTTT.

This chain joins TRBV5-4 and TRBJ2-1; D is possibly TRBD2 (5 bases). The CDR3 is 17 amino acids. With 4 bases removed from V and 7 bases from J, the gap between germline ends came to 24 bases. CDR1 SGHNT and CDR2 YYREEE come from the germline V gene (reference sequence). The CDR3, as DNA: TGTGCCAGCAGCCGTATTAATGTGGTCGGGGTCTATAATGAGCAGTTCTTC. Translating gives CASSRINVVGVYNEQFF. Full variable domain (missing parts from reference TRBV5-4 and TRBJ2-1): ETGVTQSPTHLIKTRGQQVTLRCSSQSGHNTVSWYQQALGQGPQFIFQYYREEENGRGNFPPRFSGLQFPNYSSELNVNALELDDSALYLCASSRINVVGVYNEQFFGPGTRLTVL.

This clone has just a few counts. DNA of the CDR3: TGTGCCAGCATCGGGAACACTGAAGCTTTCTTT. Protein product: CASIGNTEAFF. The V gene is TRBV2, the J gene TRBJ1-1; D uncertain. The V and J ends lost 7 bases and 1 base respectively, with 4 bases between them. The CDR3 contains 11 residues. In germline, CDR1 is SNHLY, CDR2 FYNNEI.

The rearrangement uses TRBV7-9 and TRBJ2-5, with 11 bases fitting TRBD2. The CDR3 sequence is 15 residues long. Germline V gene lookup returns CDR1 SEHNR and CDR2 FQNEAQ (reference sequence). With V trimmed by 4 bases and J by 5 bases, 6 bases remained unmatched. CDR3: CASSSGLAEWETQYF. The DNA for the CDR3 is TGTGCCAGCAGCTCGGGACTAGCGGAGTGGGAGACCCAGTACTTC.

V is TRBV7-2 and J is TRBJ1-2; D unresolved. CDR3 size: 13 residues. The V gene lost 3 bases and the J gene lost 4 bases, with 9 bases spanning the gap. Germline values: CDR1 SGHTA, CDR2 FQGNSA. CDR3 sequence: CASSFDISYGYTF. In DNA form, the CDR3 reads TGTGCCAGCAGCTTCGACATTAGCTATGGCTACACCTTC.

This sequence joins TRBV7-2 and TRBJ2-1; 8 bases align to TRBD2. CDR1 and CDR2 from the germline V gene are SGHTA and FQGNSA. The CDR3 is made up of 15 amino acids. The V segment lost 0 bases and the J segment 3 bases; nucleotides outside the gene matches: 1. CDR3 residues: CASSLAAGVYNEQFF. The CDR3 region has the DNA TGTGCCAGCAGCTTAGCAGCGGGAGTCTACAATGAGCAGTTCTTC.

The table lists this clone with a count of one. The V gene is TRBV19, the J gene TRBJ1-5; D unresolved. The CDR3 has 13 amino acids. The germline CDR1 and CDR2 sequences are LNHDA and SQIVND (reference sequence). Trimming removed 1 base at V and 5 bases at J, with 6 bases between. The CDR3 loop is CASSIGGDQPQHF. For the CDR3, the DNA is TGTGCCAGTAGTATAGGGGGAGATCAGCCCCAGCATTTT.

This sequence joins TRBV28 and TRBJ2-7; no reliable D call. Trimming left V 3 bases short and J 6 bases short, with 6 bases between. Looked up from germline, CDR1 is MDHEN and CDR2 is SYDVKM. This CDR3 is 11 amino acids long. The CDR3 nucleotides are TGTGCCAGCAGTTTTTATCGCGAGCAGTACTTC. Its translation is CASSFYREQYF.

The chain combines TRBV28 with TRBJ1-3; D remains unclear. Trimming removed 4 bases from V and 0 bases from J, with 10 bases in between. The CDR3 runs 15 residues. In germline, CDR1 is MDHEN, CDR2 SYDVKM. The CDR3 region has the DNA TGTGCCAGCAGTTCCACACCCCACTCTGGAAACACCATATATTTT. This sequence encodes CASSSTPHSGNTIYF.

The chain combines TRBV4-1 with TRBJ2-7, with D possibly TRBD2 on 6 matching bases. The CDR3 totals 13 residues. V was shortened by 6 bases and J by 4 bases, with 13 bases between the two germline ends. Germline-derived CDR1 and CDR2 are MGHRA and YSYEKL. The CDR3 sequence is CASSYRRGYEQYF. The CDR3 coding sequence is TGCGCCAGCAGTTATAGGAGGGGATACGAGCAGTACTTC.

This sequence joins TRBV2 and TRBJ2-3; the match to TRBD2 covers 14 bases. Trimming took 6 bases from V and 11 from J; bases not matched to a gene: 7. The CDR3 runs to 14 residues. CDR1 and CDR2 (germline): SNHLY, FYNNEI. DNA of the CDR3: TGTGCCAGCAGGGGGACTAGCGGGAGCTTCAGGCAGTATTTT. Translating gives CASRGTSGSFRQYF.

The rearrangement links TRBV6-5 to TRBJ2-5; possible D gene TRBD1, 6 bases. With 6 bases removed from V and 2 bases from J, the gap between germline ends came to 13 bases. CDR3 length: 14 residues. CDR1 is MNHEY and CDR2 is SVGAGI in the germline V gene. CDR3 in DNA: TGTGCCAGCAGGGACAGAGGAATACAAGAGACCCAGTACTTC. It yields the protein CASRDRGIQETQYF.

The rearrangement uses TRBV7-9 and TRBJ1-2; 8 bases map to TRBD1. This CDR3 spans 14 amino acids. The germline gives CDR1 SEHNR, CDR2 FQNEAQ (reference sequence). The ends lost 4 bases at V and 4 bases at J; junction bases unmatched: 5. CDR3 sequence: CASSYRDRPYGYTF. In DNA form, the CDR3 reads TGTGCCAGCAGCTATCGGGACAGGCCCTATGGCTACACCTTC.

This clone was counted once. The chain employs TRBV6-5 and TRBJ2-1; 12 nucleotides agree with TRBD2. Germline loops: CDR1 MNHEY, CDR2 SVGAGI. CDR3 length: 14 residues. Losses at the gene ends were 5 bases for V and 6 bases for J; bases not matched to a gene: 2. In DNA form, the CDR3 reads TGTGCCAGCAGTACTAGCGGGAGGCTCAATGAGCAGTTCTTC. Residues: CASSTSGRLNEQFF.

The CDR3 coding sequence is TGTGCCACCAGCAGAGCTGTCTCCTACGAGCAGTACTTC. It yields the protein CATSRAVSYEQYF. The chain links TRBV15 to TRBJ2-7, with D unresolved. Between the trimmed V and J ends, which lost 1 base and 0 bases, there was a span of 4 bases. Germline V gene sequence: CDR1 LNHNV, CDR2 YYDKDF (reference sequence). This CDR3 spans 13 amino acids.

The chain couples TRBV5-4 to TRBJ2-6, with D perhaps matching TRBD1 (5 bases). Trimming stripped 3 bases from V and 4 bases from J, with 11 bases between. The CDR3 runs 15 residues. Germline V gives CDR1 SGHNT, CDR2 YYREEE (reference sequence). The chain's CDR3 is CASSYIRGGANVLTF. The CDR3 nucleotides read TGTGCCAGCAGCTATATTAGGGGCGGGGCCAACGTCCTGACTTTC.

This chain connects TRBV14 to TRBJ1-3; D perhaps matches TRBD1 (6 bases). In germline, CDR1 is SGHDN, CDR2 FVKESK. This CDR3 contains 17 residues. With 3 bases removed from V and 2 bases from J, the gap between germline ends came to 17 bases. CDR3 sequence (DNA): TGTGCCAGCAGCCACAAAGCAGGACAGCTGGCTGGAAACACCATATATTTT. Translating gives CASSHKAGQLAGNTIYF.

The rearrangement uses TRBV28 and TRBJ2-3, with 10 bases matching TRBD1. Germline loops: CDR1 MDHEN, CDR2 SYDVKM. The CDR3 totals 14 residues. With V trimmed by 5 bases and J by 6 bases, 5 bases remained unmatched. The CDR3 bases are TGTGCCAGCAGTGACAGGGGGCATTTGGATACGCAGTATTTT. Protein product: CASSDRGHLDTQYF.

The V gene is TRBV7-8, the J gene TRBJ1-1; TRBD1 matches 8 bases. This CDR3 has 13 residues. The trim removed 5 bases at V and 5 bases at J, leaving 4 bases unmatched. Germline values: CDR1 SGHVS, CDR2 FQNEAQ. The CDR3, as DNA: TGTGCCAGCAGCCGGACAGGGAGGACTGAAGCTTTCTTT. Its translation is CASSRTGRTEAFF.

The rearrangement links TRBV27 to TRBJ2-7; 8 bases agree with TRBD1. Trimming took 0 bases from V and 3 from J; bases not matched to a gene: 4. Germline assignment: CDR1 MNHEY and CDR2 SMNVEV (reference sequence). This CDR3 region has 15 residues. CDR3 nucleotide sequence: TGTGCCAGCAGTTTATCGGCAGGGGGCTACTACGAGCAGTACTTC. This sequence encodes CASSLSAGGYYEQYF.

The gene calls are TRBV6-1 and TRBJ2-2; D is uncertain. This CDR3 is 12 amino acids long. Germline CDR1 is MNHNS and CDR2 is SASEGT. V lost 0 bases to trimming and J lost 7 bases, with 3 bases between them. The CDR3 DNA is TGTGCCAGCAGTGAAGCGTACGGGGAGCTGTTTTTT. It specifies CASSEAYGELFF.

The rearrangement joins TRBV7-2 to TRBJ2-1; TRBD1 matches 7 bases. Trimming cost V 5 bases and J 8 bases; bases outside gene matches: 15. Germline CDR1 reads SGHTA; CDR2 reads FQGNSA. There are 16 residues in the CDR3. In nucleotides, the CDR3 is TGTGCCAGCAGCCCTGACAGGGTAATGGGGTTCGATGAGCAGTTCTTC. The encoded protein is CASSPDRVMGFDEQFF.

V and J are TRBV7-2 and TRBJ1-3, with D uncertain. The CDR3 is 17 amino acids. V gave up 5 bases and J gave up 2 bases, with 19 bases separating them. Germline V lookup: CDR1 SGHTA, CDR2 FQGNSA. The DNA for the CDR3 is TGTGCCAGCAGCCCCCACGTGACTCCACCGACTGGAAACACCATATATTTT. Translating gives CASSPHVTPPTGNTIYF.

The rearrangement uses TRBV27 and TRBJ1-1, with TRBD1 matching over 10 bases. Germline V gene sequence: CDR1 MNHEY, CDR2 SMNVEV (reference sequence). V lost 2 bases, J lost 4 bases, and 1 base stayed unmatched. This CDR3 region has 14 residues. The CDR3 DNA sequence: TGTGCCAGCAGTTTAAGGACAGGGGGCACTGAAGCTTTCTTT. The encoded protein is CASSLRTGGTEAFF.

This chain connects TRBV30 to TRBJ1-1; D may be TRBD1 (6 bases). Deletions cut 0 bases from V and 1 base from J, with 6 bases between. The CDR3 extends over 13 amino acids. Germline V CDR1 and CDR2: GTSNPN, SVGIG (reference sequence). In DNA form, the CDR3 reads TGTGCCTGGAGTGTACAGGGGAACACTGAAGCTTTCTTT. This encodes CAWSVQGNTEAFF. Based on the CDR3 plus reference TRBV30 and TRBJ1-1, the full variable domain is SQTIHQWPATLVQPVGSPLSLECTVEGTSNPNLYWYRQAAGRGLQLLFYSVGIGQISSEVPQNLSASRPQDRQFILSSKKLLLSDSGFYLCAWSVQGNTEAFFGQGTRLTVV.

The chain couples TRBV4-3 to TRBJ1-2, with D uncertain. CDR3 length equals 15 residues. Trimming stripped 0 bases from V and 3 bases from J, with 11 bases between. CDR1 LGHNA and CDR2 YSLEER come from the germline V gene. CDR3 DNA sequence: TGCGCCAGCAGCCAAGATTCTACCGCTCACTATGGCTACACCTTC. Encoded protein: CASSQDSTAHYGYTF.

The chain recombines TRBV27 with TRBJ2-1, with D perhaps TRBD1 (6 bases). The V end lost 5 bases, the J end lost 10 bases, and 21 bases lay between the germline ends. Germline CDR1 and CDR2: MNHEY and SMNVEV (reference sequence). The length of the CDR3 is 15 residues. The CDR3 loop is CASSNAGVQIKEQFF. The CDR3 DNA reads TGTGCCAGCAGTAATGCAGGGGTTCAGATTAAGGAGCAGTTCTTC.